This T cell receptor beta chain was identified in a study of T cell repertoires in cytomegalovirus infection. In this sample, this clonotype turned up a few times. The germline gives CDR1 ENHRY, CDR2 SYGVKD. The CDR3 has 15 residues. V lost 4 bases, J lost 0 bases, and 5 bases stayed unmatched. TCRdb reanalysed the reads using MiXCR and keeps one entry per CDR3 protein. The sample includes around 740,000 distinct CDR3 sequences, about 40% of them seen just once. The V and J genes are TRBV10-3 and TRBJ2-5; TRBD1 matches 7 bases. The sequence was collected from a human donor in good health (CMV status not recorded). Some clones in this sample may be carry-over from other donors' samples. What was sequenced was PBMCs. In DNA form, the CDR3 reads TGTGCCATCAGTGGAGGGGACAGATACCAAGAGACCCAGTACTTC. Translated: CAISGGDRYQETQYF.